This record covers a single T cell receptor (beta chain). These data are taken from a study of regulatory T cells in long-lasting Graves disease. The CDR3 runs 15 residues. Germline assignment: CDR1 DFQATT and CDR2 SNEGSKA (reference sequence). Trimming removed 0 bases from V and 4 bases from J, with 16 bases in between. Construction of the TCR beta libraries employed iRepertoire HTBI primers in conjunction with Arm-PCR of CDR3 regions. MiXCR was run by TCRdb on the multiplex PCR reads, yielding one entry per CDR3 protein. The repertoire consists of 700,000 or so distinct CDR3 sequences, with approximately 29% occurring once and the leading ten covering around 40%. The sample's time point: persistent/refractory GD, antithyroid drugs over 5 years with positive TRAb. PBMCs provided the RNA from which the TCR library was made. A volume of roughly 8.4 milliliters of peripheral blood was collected in EDTA tubes.

This specimen consisted of peripheral blood mononuclear cells (PBMCs), obtained when the disease was refractory, from a patient treated with antithyroid drugs. This clonotype originated in a female donor with Graves disease. The J gene is TRBJ2-7, the V gene TRBV20-1; tentatively, D is TRBD1 or TRBD2 (5 bases each). This CDR3 is CSARDVSGTSYEQYF. The CDR3 DNA follows: TGCAGTGCTAGAGATGTTTCAGGGACCTCTTACGAGCAGTACTTC.